The text below deals with one TCR beta chain. Antigen unknown. Looked up from germline, CDR1 is LGHDT and CDR2 is YNNKEL (reference sequence). The CDR3 length is 19 residues. V was clipped by 5 bases and J by 5 bases, with 30 bases between them. Template switching with 5'RACE generated the TCR cDNA and added a universal primer site and UMIs. One entry per CDR3 protein, called by TCRdb with MiXCR from the 5' RACE reads. The sample lists fewer than 650,000 distinct CDR3 sequences; 21% were seen once. This sample stems from a study of T cells after yellow fever vaccination. Study details: Each low-cell-number fraction was prepared by means of SMART-Seq v4 Ultra Low Input. Findings and limits, study-wide: FACS-sorted repertoires could contain abundant clonotypes contaminating from the bulk population.

Sequenced material: PBMCs, taken approximately 22 days after the first yellow fever vaccination. The chain is built from TRBV3-1 and TRBJ2-5; a weak D match, TRBD2 (6 bases). The sequence derives from a man aged 18 to 29 who received the YFV17D yellow fever vaccine. CDR3 in amino acids: CASSTKGPPLSAGQETQYF. DNA of the CDR3: TGTGCCAGCAGCACCAAAGGGCCCCCTCTGAGCGCGGGGCAGGAGACCCAGTACTTC.